The 19 T cell receptor beta chains below come from one sample, sequenced in a study of T cell repertoires in cytomegalovirus infection. TCRdb used MiXCR to reprocess the reads, holding one entry per CDR3 protein. The sample includes 200,000 or so distinct CDR3 sequences, 28% seen only once; the top ten take under 35%. Material for sequencing was PBMCs. The receptors originated from a human donor in good health (CMV status not recorded). Some clones in this sample may be carry-over from other donors' samples.

The chain couples TRBV6-6 to TRBJ2-1, with D possibly called TRBD1 or TRBD2 (5 bases each). Germline V gene sequence: CDR1 MNHNY, CDR2 SVGAGI (reference sequence). CDR3 length: 16 amino acids. Trimming removed 4 bases at V and 4 bases at J, with 17 bases between. The CDR3 sequence is CASSFGTTPNYNEQFF. Here the CDR3 DNA reads TGTGCCAGCAGTTTCGGGACCACCCCAAATTACAATGAGCAGTTCTTC.

This clonotype was picked up a small number of times. The chain employs TRBV6-5 and TRBJ2-7, with D perhaps TRBD1 or TRBD2 (5 bases each). The CDR3 contains 15 residues. Germline V gene sequence: CDR1 MNHEY, CDR2 SVGAGI. Deletions cut 5 bases from V and 4 bases from J, with 18 bases between. CDR3 bases: TGTGCCAGCAGTCCCACATTCGGGGACCTGTACGAGCAGTACTTC. Translation: CASSPTFGDLYEQYF.

In this sample, this clonotype turned up a few times. This chain joins TRBV28 and TRBJ1-4; D is perhaps TRBD1 (6 bases). V was clipped by 3 bases and J by 7 bases, with 15 bases between them. The CDR3 contains 15 residues. Germline-derived CDR1 and CDR2 are MDHEN and SYDVKM. As DNA, the CDR3 is TGTGCCAGCAGTTTTCTCGGGGGCGGGGTTGAAAAACTGTTTTTT. This sequence encodes CASSFLGGGVEKLFF. The full variable domain, rest sourced from reference TRBV28 and TRBJ1-4, is DVKVTQSSRYLVKRTGEKVFLECVQDMDHENMFWYRQDPGLGLRLIYFSYDVKMKEKGDIPEGYSVSREKKERFSLILESASTNQTSMYLCASSFLGGGVEKLFFGSGTQLSVL.

The rearrangement links TRBV7-2 to TRBJ1-5, with no clear D. V lost 5 bases and J 3 bases, leaving 8 bases between the germline ends. Germline CDR1 reads SGHTA; CDR2 reads FQGNSA. The CDR3 length is 13 residues. CDR3 residues: CASSPRLNQPQHF. CDR3 DNA sequence: TGTGCCAGCAGCCCCCGCCTCAATCAGCCCCAGCATTTT.

This clonotype was seen at least ten times. V usage is TRBV20-1 and J usage is TRBJ1-2; possibly TRBD1 for D (5 bases). CDR3 length equals 12 residues. Trimming shortened V by 5 bases and J by 7 bases, and 14 bases separated the two germline ends. CDR1 and CDR2 from the germline V gene are DFQATT and SNEGSKA (reference sequence). CDR3 loop: CSASPGHGGYTF. The CDR3 DNA follows: TGCAGTGCTTCGCCAGGGCATGGTGGCTACACCTTC.

A few counts support this clonotype. This chain connects TRBV5-4 to TRBJ2-1, with TRBD1 identical over 7 bases. The CDR3 spans 15 residues. Looked up from germline, CDR1 is SGHNT and CDR2 is YYREEE (reference sequence). V lost 3 bases, J lost 4 bases, and 7 bases stayed unmatched. The CDR3 sequence: CASSSRTGGYNEQFF. CDR3 nucleotides: TGTGCCAGCAGCTCCAGGACAGGAGGATACAATGAGCAGTTCTTC.

The chain uses TRBV6-1 and TRBJ2-5; D call uncertain. From germline, CDR1 is MNHNS and CDR2 SASEGT. The CDR3 spans 13 residues. V was cut by 7 bases and J by 5 bases, with 14 bases left in between. The DNA of the CDR3 is TGTGCCAGCACCATGGGTCTAAGGGAGACCCAGTACTTC. It encodes CASTMGLRETQYF.

This clonotype was seen repeatedly, ten times or more. This chain uses TRBV7-2 with TRBJ2-5, with TRBD1 matching over 7 bases. The CDR3 has 14 amino acids. V dropped 3 bases and J dropped 0; count of bases not matched to a gene: 1. The V gene's germline CDR1 is SGHTA and CDR2 FQGNSA. DNA of the CDR3: TGTGCCAGCAGCTTGGGGACAGACCAAGAGACCCAGTACTTC. It codes for CASSLGTDQETQYF.

The V call is TRBV7-3, the J call TRBJ1-2; D gene uncertain. V dropped 0 bases and J dropped 2 bases, with 10 bases sitting between them. CDR3 length equals 15 residues. CDR1 is SGHTA, CDR2 FQGTGA, per germline. CDR3 protein: CASSLTAASNYGYTF. As DNA, the CDR3 is TGTGCCAGCAGCTTAACGGCAGCTAGCAACTATGGCTACACCTTC.

This clonotype has more than one count but fewer than ten. DNA of the CDR3: TGTGCCAGCTACTCAAGGGGGAACACTGAAGCTTTCTTT. Its protein product is CASYSRGNTEAFF. J is TRBJ1-1 and V is TRBV12-3 or TRBV12-4; D possibly corresponds to TRBD1 (5 bases). The CDR3 covers 13 residues. Between the trimmed V and J ends, which lost 8 bases and 1 base, there was a span of 11 bases.

This clonotype was observed at least ten times. Here the CDR3 reads CASSLQTDGSEKLFF. The DNA of the CDR3 is TGTGCCAGCAGCTTACAGACAGACGGAAGTGAAAAACTGTTTTTT. The chain is built from TRBV7-6 and TRBJ1-4; D is perhaps TRBD1 (5 bases). V lost 2 bases and J lost 7, with 14 bases in between. Germline-derived CDR1 and CDR2 are SGHVS and FNYEAQ. The CDR3 runs 15 residues.

There are a few counts of this clonotype. The chain couples TRBV10-3 to TRBJ2-2, with D possibly being TRBD2 (5 bases). In germline, CDR1 is ENHRY, CDR2 SYGVKD. Trimming removed 3 bases at V and 4 bases at J, with 9 bases between. The CDR3 consists of 14 residues. The CDR3 here is CAISDVEGTGELFF. CDR3 in DNA: TGTGCCATCAGTGATGTAGAGGGCACCGGGGAGCTGTTTTTT.

The V and J genes are TRBV23-1 and TRBJ2-7, with D unclear. TRBV23-1 is an ORF; its function is uncertain. The CDR3 runs 14 residues. V lost 3 bases, J lost 6 bases, and 15 bases lay in between. The CDR3 region is CASSQGPPEPEQYF. CDR3 nucleotide sequence: TGCGCCAGCAGTCAGGGTCCACCGGAGCCCGAGCAGTACTTC.

The rearrangement joins TRBV11-2 to TRBJ2-7; D remains ambiguous. Deletions cut 0 bases from V and 0 bases from J, with 6 bases between. The CDR3 length is 14 residues. CDR1 is SGHAT and CDR2 is FQNNGV in the germline V gene. CDR3 sequence: CASSLEVSSYEQYF. For the CDR3, the DNA is TGTGCCAGCAGCTTAGAGGTGAGCTCCTACGAGCAGTACTTC.

Regarding this clonotype: A much bigger clone sits one base away, suggesting this may be a read error. The conserved final phenylalanine or tryptophan is absent from the CDR3, which likely points to a read error. The gene calls are TRBV7-2 and TRBJ2-7, with D perhaps TRBD1 or TRBD2 (6 bases each). The germline V and J ends were trimmed by 5 bases and 1 base, with 21 bases remaining between them. The CDR3 length is 17 residues. CDR1 is SGHTA, CDR2 FQGNSA, per germline. As DNA, the CDR3 is TGTGCCAGCAGCCCAGAAACGGGGGCAATACGTTCCTACGAGCAGTACTAC. This sequence encodes CASSPETGAIRSYEQYY.

This clonotype was recorded a few times. The V and J genes are TRBV12-3 or TRBV12-4 and TRBJ2-7; D might be TRBD2 (6 bases). V was clipped by 3 bases and J by 6 bases, with 15 bases between them. The CDR3 length is 14 residues. CDR3 nucleotide sequence: TGTGCCAGCAGTTTCAGGTCGGGGGATGGCGAGCAGTACTTC. It specifies CASSFRSGDGEQYF.

The chain links TRBV7-2 to TRBJ1-2; D remains ambiguous. The V gene's germline CDR1 is SGHTA and CDR2 FQGNSA. V was trimmed by 0 bases and J by 4 bases, leaving 6 bases between them. The CDR3 spans 13 residues. CDR3 loop: CASSLAQAYGYTF. Here the CDR3 DNA reads TGTGCCAGCAGCTTAGCTCAGGCCTATGGCTACACCTTC.

In this sample, this clonotype turned up a few times. The genes are TRBV7-2 and TRBJ2-7; 9 nucleotides agree with TRBD2. The V segment lost 1 base and the J segment 6 bases; nucleotides outside the gene matches: 10. Germline assignment: CDR1 SGHTA and CDR2 FQGNSA. The length of the CDR3 is 16 residues. DNA of the CDR3: TGTGCCAGCAGCTTAGTTTCCGGGACTAGCACCGCCGAGCAGTACTTC. Encoded protein: CASSLVSGTSTAEQYF.

The chain couples TRBV3-1 to TRBJ1-1; D gene unclear. CDR3 length equals 17 residues. The germline V and J ends were trimmed by 3 bases and 5 bases, with 22 bases remaining between them. Per germline, CDR1 LGHDT and CDR2 YNNKEL (reference sequence). The CDR3 here is CASSHRPGGGMGTEAFF. CDR3 coding DNA: TGTGCCAGCAGCCACCGACCCGGAGGAGGGATGGGAACTGAAGCTTTCTTT. The full variable domain, rest sourced from reference TRBV3-1 and TRBJ1-1, is DTAVSQTPKYLVTQMGNDKSIKCEQNLGHDTMYWYKQDSKKFLKIMFSYNNKELIINETVPNRFSPKSPDKAHLNLHINSLELGDSAVYFCASSHRPGGGMGTEAFFGQGTRLTVV.